This T cell receptor (beta chain) was captured by sequencing in a study of vaccination effects on CD4 cells after COVID-19. ViraFEST expansion of antigen-specific CD4+ T cells with viral peptide pools preceded sequencing. When nine to ten days of culture had elapsed, CD4+ T cells were isolated. The vaccine given was either BNT162b2 or mRNA-1273, in two doses. Sequencing used immunoSEQ multiplex PCR; TCRdb keeps in-frame clones, though not all of them. The data contain 25,000 to 30,000 clones, 65% to 80% of them seen just once; the ten biggest clones take up roughly 10%. Turning to this clone: What it binds is unknown.

With 5 bases removed from V and 1 base from J, the gap between germline ends came to 15 bases. Germline V lookup: CDR1 SEHNR, CDR2 FQNEAQ (reference sequence). This CDR3 has 17 residues. The chain employs TRBV7-9 and TRBJ1-6; D is unclear. The source of this sequence is a human donor who received a COVID-19 vaccine. The sequencing here drew on CD4+ T cells from PBMCs cultured with HCoV-NL63 spike peptides, taken after COVID-19 vaccination. The DNA for the CDR3 is TGTGCCAGCAGCCAAGGCGGGCAGAGGTCCTATAATTCACCCCTCCACTTT. It translates to CASSQGGQRSYNSPLHF.